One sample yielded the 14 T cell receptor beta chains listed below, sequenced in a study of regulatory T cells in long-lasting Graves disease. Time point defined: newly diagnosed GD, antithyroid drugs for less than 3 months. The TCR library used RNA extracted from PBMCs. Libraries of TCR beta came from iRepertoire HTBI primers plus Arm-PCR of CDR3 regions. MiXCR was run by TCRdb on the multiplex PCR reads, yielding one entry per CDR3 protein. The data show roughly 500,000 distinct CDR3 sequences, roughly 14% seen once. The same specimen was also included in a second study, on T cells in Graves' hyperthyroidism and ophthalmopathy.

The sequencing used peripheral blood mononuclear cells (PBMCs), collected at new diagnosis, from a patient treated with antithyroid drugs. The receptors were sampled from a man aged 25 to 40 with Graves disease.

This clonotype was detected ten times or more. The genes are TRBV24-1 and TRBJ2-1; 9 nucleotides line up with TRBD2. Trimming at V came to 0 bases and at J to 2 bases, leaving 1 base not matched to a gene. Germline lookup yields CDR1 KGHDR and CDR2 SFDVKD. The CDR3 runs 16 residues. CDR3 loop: CATSDLVAGAYNEQFF. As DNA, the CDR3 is TGTGCCACCAGTGATTTGGTAGCGGGGGCCTACAATGAGCAGTTCTTC.

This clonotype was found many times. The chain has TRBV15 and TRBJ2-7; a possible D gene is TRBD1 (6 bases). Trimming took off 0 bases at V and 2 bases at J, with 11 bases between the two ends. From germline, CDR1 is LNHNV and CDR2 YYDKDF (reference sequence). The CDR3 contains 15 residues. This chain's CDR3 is CATSRDTAGAYEQYF. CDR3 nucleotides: TGTGCCACCAGCAGAGATACCGCAGGGGCCTACGAGCAGTACTTC. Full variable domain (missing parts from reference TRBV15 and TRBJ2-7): DAMVIQNPRYQVTQFGKPVTLSCSQTLNHNVMYWYQQKSSQAPKLLFHYYDKDFNNEADTPDNFQSRRPNTSFCFLDIRSPGLGDTAMYLCATSRDTAGAYEQYFGPGTRLTVT.

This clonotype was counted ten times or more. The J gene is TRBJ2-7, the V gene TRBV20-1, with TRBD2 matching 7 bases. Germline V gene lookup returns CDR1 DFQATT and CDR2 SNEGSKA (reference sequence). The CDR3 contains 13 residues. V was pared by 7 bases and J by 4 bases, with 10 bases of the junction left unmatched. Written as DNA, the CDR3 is TGCAGTGGCGGACTGCGGGAGCGGTACGAGCAGTACTTC. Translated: CSGGLRERYEQYF.

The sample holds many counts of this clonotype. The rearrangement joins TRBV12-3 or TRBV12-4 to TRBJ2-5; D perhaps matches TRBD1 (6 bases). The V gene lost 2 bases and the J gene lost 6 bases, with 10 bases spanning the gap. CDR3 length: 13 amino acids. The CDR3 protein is CASSLYREQTQYF. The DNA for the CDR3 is TGTGCCAGCAGTTTATACAGGGAACAGACCCAGTACTTC.

CDR3 residues: CASSSERAYNSPLHF. The CDR3 nucleotides read TGTGCCAGCAGTTCTGAGAGAGCCTATAATTCACCCCTCCACTTT. The chain links TRBV5-4 to TRBJ1-6, with unresolved D. CDR1 SGHNT and CDR2 YYREEE come from the germline V gene (reference sequence). This CDR3 region has 15 residues. The ends were cut back, 5 bases at V and 2 bases at J, with 11 bases in the middle.

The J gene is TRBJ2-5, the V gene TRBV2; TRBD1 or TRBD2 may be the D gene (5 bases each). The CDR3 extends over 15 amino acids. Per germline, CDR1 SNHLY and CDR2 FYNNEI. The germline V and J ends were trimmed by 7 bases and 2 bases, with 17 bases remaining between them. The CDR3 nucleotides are TGTGCCAGCAATTGGGACCCCGTACCTCAAGAGACCCAGTACTTC. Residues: CASNWDPVPQETQYF.

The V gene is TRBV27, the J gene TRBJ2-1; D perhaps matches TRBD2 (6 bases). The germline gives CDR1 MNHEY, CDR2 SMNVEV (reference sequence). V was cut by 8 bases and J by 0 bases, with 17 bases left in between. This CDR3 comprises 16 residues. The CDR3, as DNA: TGTGCCAGCGGGCCCCCTCAGCGGGCCTCCTACAATGAGCAGTTCTTC. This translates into CASGPPQRASYNEQFF.

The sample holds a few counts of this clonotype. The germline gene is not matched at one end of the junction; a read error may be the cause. The CDR3 here is CSAGGGTGLRHYEQSF. CDR3 coding DNA: TGCAGCGCTGGGGGGGGGACGGGACTACGCCATTACGAGCAGTCCTTC. This chain links TRBV29-1 with TRBJ2-7, with TRBD2 matching over 7 bases. CDR3 length equals 16 residues. Germline values: CDR1 SQVTM, CDR2 ANQGSEA.

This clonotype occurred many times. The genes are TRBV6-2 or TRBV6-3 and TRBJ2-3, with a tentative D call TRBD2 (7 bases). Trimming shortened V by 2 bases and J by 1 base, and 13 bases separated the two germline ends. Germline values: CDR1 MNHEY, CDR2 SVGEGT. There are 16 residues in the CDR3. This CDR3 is CASSYAGADRTDTQYF. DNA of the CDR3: TGTGCCAGCAGTTACGCGGGGGCGGATCGCACAGATACGCAGTATTTT.

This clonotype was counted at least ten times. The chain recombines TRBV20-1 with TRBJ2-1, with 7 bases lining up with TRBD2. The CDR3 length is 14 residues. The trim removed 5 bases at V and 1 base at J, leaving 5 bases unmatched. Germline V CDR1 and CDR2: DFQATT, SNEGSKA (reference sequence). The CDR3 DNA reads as TGCAGTGCTGTTCGCGGGAGTTCCTACAATGAGCAGTTCTTC. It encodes CSAVRGSSYNEQFF.

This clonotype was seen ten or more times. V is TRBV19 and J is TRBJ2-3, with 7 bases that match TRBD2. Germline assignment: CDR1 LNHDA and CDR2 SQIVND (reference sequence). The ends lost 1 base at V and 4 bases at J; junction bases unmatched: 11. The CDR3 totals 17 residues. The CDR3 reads CASSIAHSAGAADTQYF. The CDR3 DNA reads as TGTGCCAGTAGTATAGCCCACAGCGCGGGAGCTGCAGATACGCAGTATTTT.

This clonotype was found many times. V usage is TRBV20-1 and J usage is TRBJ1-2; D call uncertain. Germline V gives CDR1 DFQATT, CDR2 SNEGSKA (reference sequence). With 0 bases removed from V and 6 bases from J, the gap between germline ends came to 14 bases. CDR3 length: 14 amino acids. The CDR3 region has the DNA TGCAGTGCTAGAGATGAATTTATTGGAAATGGCTACACCTTC. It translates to CSARDEFIGNGYTF.

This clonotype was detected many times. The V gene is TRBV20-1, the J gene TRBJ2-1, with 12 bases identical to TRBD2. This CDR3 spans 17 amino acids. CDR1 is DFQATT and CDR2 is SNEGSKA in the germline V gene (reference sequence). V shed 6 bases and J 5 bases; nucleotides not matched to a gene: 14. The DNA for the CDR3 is TGCAGTGCCCCGACGCTAGCGGGAGGGCCCTTGGACAATGAGCAGTTCTTC. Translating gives CSAPTLAGGPLDNEQFF.

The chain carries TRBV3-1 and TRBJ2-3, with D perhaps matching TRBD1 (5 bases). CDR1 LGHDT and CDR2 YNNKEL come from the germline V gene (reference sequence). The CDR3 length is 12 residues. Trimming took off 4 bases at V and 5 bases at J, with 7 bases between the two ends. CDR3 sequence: CASSLGQDTQYF. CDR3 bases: TGTGCCAGCAGCCTTGGACAAGATACGCAGTATTTT.